This T cell receptor beta chain came from a study of T cells expressing NK-cell markers. In the study overall: One of the eight sequenced donors was seronegative, whereas the other seven were HCMV-seropositive. Findings and caveats of the study: The CD3+CD56-NKG2C+ fraction was also led by these clonotypes in a few donors.

TCRdb re-called the 5' RACE reads, yielding one record per CDR3 amino acid sequence without DNA. Listed are some 460,000 distinct CDR3 sequences; more than 1.4% falls within the top ten. Germline V CDR1 and CDR2: SEHNR, FQNEAQ (reference sequence). The CDR3 covers 15 residues. Note on this clonotype: The antigen is undetermined.

The TCR was taken from a woman between 45 and 60 years old in good health. The gene calls are TRBV7-9 and TRBJ2-3; TCRdb lists TRBD2, though no DNA is available to test this call. Sequenced input: blood T cells: a sorted CD56 or NKG2C T cell subset, CD4+ or CD8+ T cells, or bulk PBMC T cells (not recorded which). The CDR3 spells CASSLVAGGWDTQYF.